This section outlines one TCR beta chain sequence together with its context. Its target is not known. This sample stems from a study of cytomegalovirus exposure and HLA in healthy donors. Study context: The platform used for the 110 or so validation repertoires matched that of the roughly 670 first-cohort repertoires, a later analysis reported.

Overall study results and limits: Under in vitro conditions, a few CMV-associated chains were confirmed as specific for CMV antigens. According to a subsequent analysis, TCR clusters identified in the first cohort showed a tendency to co-occur across the approximately 120 validation repertoires.

Trimming removed 8 bases from V and 0 bases from J; junction bases left unmatched: 11. This CDR3 spans 17 amino acids. CDR1 and CDR2 from the germline V gene are SGHNT and YENEEA. Profiling relied on immunoSEQ multiplex PCR, and the TCRdb table lists in-frame clones only, not all of them. Of over 150,000 clones detected, over 85% appear once; the ten largest clones hold 10%. The chain links TRBV11-3 to TRBJ2-3; TRBD2 agrees at 10 bases. This TCR was sampled from a woman aged 18 to 35 in good health and CMV-seropositive. Sequenced material: PBMCs. For the CDR3, the DNA is TGTGCCAGCTCCCCGGGACTAGCGAGAACTAGCACAGATACGCAGTATTTT. Its protein product is CASSPGLARTSTDTQYF.